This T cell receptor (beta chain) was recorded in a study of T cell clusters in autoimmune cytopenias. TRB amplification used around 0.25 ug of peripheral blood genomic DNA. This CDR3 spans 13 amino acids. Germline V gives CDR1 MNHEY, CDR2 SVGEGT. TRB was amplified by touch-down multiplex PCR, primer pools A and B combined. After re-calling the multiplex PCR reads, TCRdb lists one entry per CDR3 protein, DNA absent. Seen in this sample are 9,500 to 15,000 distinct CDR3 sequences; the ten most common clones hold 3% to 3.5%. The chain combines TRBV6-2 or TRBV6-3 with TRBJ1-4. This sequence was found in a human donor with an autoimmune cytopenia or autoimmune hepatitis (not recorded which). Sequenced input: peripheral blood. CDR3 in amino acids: CASTRSKVEKLFF.